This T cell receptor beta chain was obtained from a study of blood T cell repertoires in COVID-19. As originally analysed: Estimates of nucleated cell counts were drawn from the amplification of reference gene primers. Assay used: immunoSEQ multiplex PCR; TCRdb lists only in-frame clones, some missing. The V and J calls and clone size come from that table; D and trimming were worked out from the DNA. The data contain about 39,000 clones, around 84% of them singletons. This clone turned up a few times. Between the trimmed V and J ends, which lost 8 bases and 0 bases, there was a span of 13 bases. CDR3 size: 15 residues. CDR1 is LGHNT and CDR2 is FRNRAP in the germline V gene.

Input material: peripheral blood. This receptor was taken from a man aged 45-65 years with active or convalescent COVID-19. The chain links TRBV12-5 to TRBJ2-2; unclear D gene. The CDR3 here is CASSPSGANTGELFF. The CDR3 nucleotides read TGTGCTAGTTCCCCGAGTGGTGCGAACACCGGGGAGCTGTTTTTT.